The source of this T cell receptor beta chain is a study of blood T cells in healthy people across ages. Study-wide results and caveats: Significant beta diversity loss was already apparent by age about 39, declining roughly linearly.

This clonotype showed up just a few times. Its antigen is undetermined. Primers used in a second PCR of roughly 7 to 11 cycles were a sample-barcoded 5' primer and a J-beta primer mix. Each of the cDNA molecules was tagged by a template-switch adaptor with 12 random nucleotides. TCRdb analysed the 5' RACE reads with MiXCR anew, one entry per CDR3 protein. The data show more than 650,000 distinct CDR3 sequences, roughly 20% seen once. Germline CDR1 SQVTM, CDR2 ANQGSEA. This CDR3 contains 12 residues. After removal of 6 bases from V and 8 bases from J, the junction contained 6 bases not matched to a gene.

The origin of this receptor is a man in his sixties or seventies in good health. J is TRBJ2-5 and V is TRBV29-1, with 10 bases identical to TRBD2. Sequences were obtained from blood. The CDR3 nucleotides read TGCAGCGTCCCCGGGACTAGCGCTACCCAGTACTTC. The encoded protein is CSVPGTSATQYF.